This T cell receptor beta chain was obtained from a study of cytomegalovirus exposure and HLA in healthy donors. In the PCR, 60 Vbeta and 13 Jbeta primers were used. Using immunoSEQ multiplex PCR, the repertoire was profiled, and TCRdb retains in-frame clones only, with some absent. Found here are 90,000 to 130,000 clones, around three quarters of them singletons; the top ten hold roughly 4.4%. CDR3 length: 20 amino acids. In germline, CDR1 is LNHNV, CDR2 YYDKDF (reference sequence). Trimming took 5 bases from V and 0 from J, leaving 28 bases between them. This receptor was identified in a man younger than 40 in good health and CMV-seropositive. The sequencing input was PBMCs. J is TRBJ1-1 and V is TRBV15; tentative D call: TRBD1 (6 bases). The CDR3 here is CATSGFQGPRGVHMNTEAFF. CDR3 sequence (DNA): TGTGCCACCAGCGGTTTCCAGGGGCCCCGAGGGGTTCACATGAACACTGAAGCTTTCTTT. Full variable domain (rest looked up from reference TRBV15 and TRBJ1-1): DAMVIQNPRYQVTQFGKPVTLSCSQTLNHNVMYWYQQKSSQAPKLLFHYYDKDFNNEADTPDNFQSRRPNTSFCFLDIRSPGLGDTAMYLCATSGFQGPRGVHMNTEAFFGQGTRLTVV.